This is a list of T cell receptor beta chains from one sample in a study of control samples from healthy donors and cancer patients. Assay: immunoSEQ multiplex PCR; the TCRdb copy retains only in-frame clones and omits some. The sample holds around 200,000 clones; 90% to 95% are singletons and the top ten take roughly 1.5%. Material for sequencing was blood. The receptor source for this set is a man between 18 and 35 years old in good health. The CDR3 runs from the conserved cysteine through the conserved F or W. The order of the fields is clone size, D gene, V gene, J gene, CDR3 protein, CDR3 DNA. A D gene is named only where the DNA matches it firmly. Expanded clones get a size class; other rows say once, few or many, or leave the size out.

size: -; D: -; V: TRBV12-3/TRBV12-4; J: TRBJ2-5; CDR3: CASSLTYQETQYF; DNA: TGTGCCAGCAGTTTGACATACCAAGAGACCCAGTACTTC
size: -; D: TRBD2; V: TRBV18; J: TRBJ2-2; CDR3: CASSPNLLAGANTGELFF; DNA: TGTGCCAGCTCACCGAACCTACTAGCGGGGGCGAACACCGGGGAGCTGTTTTTT
size: -; D: -; V: TRBV5-1; J: TRBJ2-2; CDR3: CASSVTGSTGELFF; DNA: TGCGCCAGCAGTGTTACAGGGAGCACCGGGGAGCTGTTTTTT
size: -; D: -; V: TRBV7-3; J: TRBJ2-6; CDR3: CASSLGYGANVLTF; DNA: TGTGCCAGCAGCTTAGGGTATGGGGCCAACGTCCTGACTTTC
size: -; D: -; V: TRBV2; J: TRBJ2-7; CDR3: CASKKGLAQEQYF; DNA: TGTGCCAGCAAGAAAGGGCTAGCACAAGAGCAGTACTTC
size: -; D: TRBD1; V: TRBV2; J: TRBJ2-7; CDR3: CASSALTGTGEQYF; DNA: TGTGCCAGCAGTGCTTTGACAGGGACCGGGGAGCAGTACTTC
size: -; D: TRBD2; V: TRBV5-1; J: TRBJ2-2; CDR3: CASSPGLAANTGELFF; DNA: TGCGCCAGCAGCCCCGGACTAGCGGCGAACACCGGGGAGCTGTTTTTT
size: -; D: -; V: TRBV19; J: TRBJ2-2; CDR3: CASSVGRAGELFF; DNA: TGTGCCAGTAGTGTAGGCAGGGCCGGGGAGCTGTTTTTT
size: -; D: TRBD1; V: TRBV3-1/TRBV3-2; J: TRBJ2-3; CDR3: CASSPRDRGFVDTQYF; DNA: TGTGCCAGCAGCCCCCGGGACAGGGGTTTTGTAGATACGCAGTATTTT
size: once; D: -; V: TRBV3-1/TRBV3-2; J: TRBJ2-1; CDR3: CASSSRVTMVF; DNA: TGTGCCAGCAGCAGCCGGGTGACTATGGTCTTC
size: -; D: TRBD1; V: TRBV13; J: TRBJ1-1; CDR3: CASSSRQGIWDTEAFF; DNA: TGTGCCAGCAGCTCGCGACAGGGGATATGGGACACTGAAGCTTTCTTT
size: -; D: -; V: TRBV30; J: TRBJ1-1; CDR3: CAWSVGMNTEAFF; DNA: TGTGCCTGGAGTGTGGGGATGAACACTGAAGCTTTCTTT
size: -; D: -; V: TRBV2; J: TRBJ1-6; CDR3: CASMSGNSPLHF; DNA: TGTGCCAGCATGTCTGGGAATTCACCCCTCCACTTT
size: few; D: -; V: TRBV3-1/TRBV3-2; J: TRBJ1-5; CDR3: CASSQGEDQPQHF; DNA: TGTGCCAGCAGCCAAGGAGAAGATCAGCCCCAGCATTTT
size: -; D: -; V: TRBV12-3/TRBV12-4; J: TRBJ2-1; CDR3: CASSPQGNEQFF; DNA: TGTGCCAGCAGTCCTCAGGGAAATGAGCAGTTCTTC
size: -; D: -; V: TRBV5-1; J: TRBJ2-3; CDR3: CASSLGGEDTQYF; DNA: TGCGCCAGCAGCTTGGGCGGGGAAGATACGCAGTATTTT
size: -; D: TRBD2; V: TRBV7-8; J: TRBJ2-5; CDR3: CASSWASGKETQYF; DNA: TGTGCCAGCAGCTGGGCTAGCGGGAAAGAGACCCAGTACTTC
size: -; D: -; V: TRBV6-5; J: TRBJ1-2; CDR3: CASSTQLDRFYGYTF; DNA: TGTGCCAGCAGTACCCAACTTGACAGATTCTATGGCTACACCTTC
size: -; D: -; V: TRBV30; J: TRBJ1-6; CDR3: CAWSVRQASPLHF; DNA: TGTGCCTGGAGTGTACGGCAGGCCTCACCCCTCCACTTT
size: once; D: -; V: TRBV12-5; J: TRBJ1-2; CDR3: CASGWDVNF; DNA: TGTGCTAGTGGTTGGGACGTGAACTTC
size: -; D: -; V: TRBV28; J: TRBJ2-3; CDR3: CASSRRRGELNTQYF; DNA: TGTGCCAGCAGCCGCCGGCGCGGGGAACTAAATACGCAGTATTTT
size: -; D: -; V: TRBV3-1/TRBV3-2; J: TRBJ1-5; CDR3: CASSQGQYSNQPQHF; DNA: TGTGCCAGCAGCCAGGGGCAGTATAGCAATCAGCCCCAGCATTTT
size: -; D: TRBD1; V: TRBV6-5; J: TRBJ2-7; CDR3: CASTMWDRGYEQYF; DNA: TGTGCCAGCACCATGTGGGACAGGGGCTACGAGCAGTACTTC
size: -; D: -; V: TRBV28; J: TRBJ1-1; CDR3: CASSLGGIGVGTEAFF; DNA: TGTGCCAGCAGTTTGGGCGGTATAGGAGTGGGCACTGAAGCTTTCTTT
size: -; D: -; V: TRBV6-1; J: TRBJ2-5; CDR3: CASSDVSSFQETQYF; DNA: TGTGCCAGCAGTGATGTATCCAGTTTCCAAGAGACCCAGTACTTC
size: -; D: TRBD2; V: TRBV7-4; J: TRBJ2-7; CDR3: CASSSGTGLAGVPVLYEQYF; DNA: TGTGCCAGCAGCTCGGGGACCGGGCTAGCGGGGGTGCCGGTTCTCTACGAGCAGTACTTC